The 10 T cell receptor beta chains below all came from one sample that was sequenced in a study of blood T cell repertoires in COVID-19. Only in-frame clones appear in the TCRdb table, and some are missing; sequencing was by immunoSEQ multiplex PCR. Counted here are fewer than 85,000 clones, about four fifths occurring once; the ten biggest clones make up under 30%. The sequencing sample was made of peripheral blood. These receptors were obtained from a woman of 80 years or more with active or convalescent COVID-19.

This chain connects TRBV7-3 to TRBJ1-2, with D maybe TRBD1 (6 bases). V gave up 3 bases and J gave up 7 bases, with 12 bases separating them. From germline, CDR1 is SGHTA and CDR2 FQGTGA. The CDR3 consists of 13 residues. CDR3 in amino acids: CASSFDPRGGYTF. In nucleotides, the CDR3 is TGTGCCAGCAGCTTCGATCCCAGGGGTGGCTACACCTTC.

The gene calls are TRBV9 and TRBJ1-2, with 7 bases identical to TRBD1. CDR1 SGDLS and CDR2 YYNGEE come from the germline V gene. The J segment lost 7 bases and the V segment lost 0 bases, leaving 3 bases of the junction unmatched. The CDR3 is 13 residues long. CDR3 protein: CASSVGQGVGYTF. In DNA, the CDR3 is TGTGCCAGCAGCGTAGGTCAGGGGGTTGGCTACACCTTC.

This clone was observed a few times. The CDR3 spells CASSESSYSNQPQHF. CDR3 bases: TGTGCCAGCAGTGAATCCAGTTATAGCAATCAGCCCCAGCATTTT. J is TRBJ1-5 and V is TRBV2; the D is unclear. CDR3 length: 15 amino acids. The V end lost 2 bases, the J end lost 0 bases, and 8 bases lay between the germline ends. In germline, CDR1 is SNHLY, CDR2 FYNNEI.

Here the CDR3 DNA reads TGTGCCAGCAGTTACTGGGCGGGGGAGCCGAGCAATGAGCAGTTCTTC. This gives the protein CASSYWAGEPSNEQFF. The chain joins TRBV6-5 to TRBJ2-1; TRBD2 agrees at 7 bases. Germline V lookup: CDR1 MNHEY, CDR2 SVGAGI. The junction had 9 bases not matched to a gene; V was cut back by 1 base and J by 6 bases. The CDR3 loop spans 16 amino acids.

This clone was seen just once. CDR3 coding DNA: TGCGCCAGCAGCCATCTAGCGGGGGCGAACACCGGGGAGCTGTTTTTT. This encodes CASSHLAGANTGELFF. The genes are TRBV5-1 and TRBJ2-2, with TRBD2 matching over 10 bases. The ends lost 4 bases at V and 0 bases at J; junction bases unmatched: 3. The V gene's germline CDR1 is SGHRS and CDR2 YFSETQ. This CDR3 spans 16 amino acids.

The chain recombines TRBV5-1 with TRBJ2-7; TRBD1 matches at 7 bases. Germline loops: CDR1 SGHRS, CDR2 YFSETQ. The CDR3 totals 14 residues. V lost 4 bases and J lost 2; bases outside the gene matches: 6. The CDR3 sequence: CASSPPGQTYEQYF. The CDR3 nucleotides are TGCGCCAGCAGCCCGCCGGGACAGACCTACGAGCAGTACTTC. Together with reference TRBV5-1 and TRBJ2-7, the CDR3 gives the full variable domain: KAGVTQTPRYLIKTRGQQVTLSCSPISGHRSVSWYQQTPGQGLQFLFEYFSETQRNKGNFPGRFSGRQFSNSRSEMNVSTLELGDSALYLCASSPPGQTYEQYFGPGTRLTVT.

The CDR3 protein is CASSLHSATNEKLFF. The CDR3 DNA reads TGTGCCAGCAGCTTGCACAGTGCAACTAATGAAAAACTGTTTTTT. The chain carries TRBV5-8 and TRBJ1-4; the D is unclear. Germline CDR1 is SGHTS and CDR2 is YDEGEE. Trimming took 1 base from V and 0 from J, leaving 7 bases between them. CDR3 length equals 15 residues. Full variable domain (remainder filled in from reference TRBV5-8 and TRBJ1-4): EAGVTQSPTHLIKTRGQQATLRCSPISGHTSVYWYQQALGLGLQFLLWYDEGEERNRGNFPPRFSGRQFPNYSSELNVNALELEDSALYLCASSLHSATNEKLFFGSGTQLSVL.

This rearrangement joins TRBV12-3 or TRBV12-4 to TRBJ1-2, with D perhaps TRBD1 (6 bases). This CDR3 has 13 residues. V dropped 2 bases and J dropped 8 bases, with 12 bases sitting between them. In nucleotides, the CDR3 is TGTGCCAGCAGTTTAATCCAGGGGCGCGGCTACACCTTC. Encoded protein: CASSLIQGRGYTF.

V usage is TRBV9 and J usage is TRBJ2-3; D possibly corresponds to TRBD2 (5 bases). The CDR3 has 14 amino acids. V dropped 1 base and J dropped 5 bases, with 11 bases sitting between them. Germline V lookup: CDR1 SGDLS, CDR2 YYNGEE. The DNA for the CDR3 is TGTGCCAGCAGCGTAAGCCCTAGCCTAGATACGCAGTATTTT. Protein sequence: CASSVSPSLDTQYF.

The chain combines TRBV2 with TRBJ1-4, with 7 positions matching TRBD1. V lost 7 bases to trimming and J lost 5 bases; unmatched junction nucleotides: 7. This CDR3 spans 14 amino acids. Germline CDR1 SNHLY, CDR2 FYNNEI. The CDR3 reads CASISGQPNEKLFF. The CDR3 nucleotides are TGTGCCAGCATTTCGGGACAGCCAAATGAAAAACTGTTTTTT.